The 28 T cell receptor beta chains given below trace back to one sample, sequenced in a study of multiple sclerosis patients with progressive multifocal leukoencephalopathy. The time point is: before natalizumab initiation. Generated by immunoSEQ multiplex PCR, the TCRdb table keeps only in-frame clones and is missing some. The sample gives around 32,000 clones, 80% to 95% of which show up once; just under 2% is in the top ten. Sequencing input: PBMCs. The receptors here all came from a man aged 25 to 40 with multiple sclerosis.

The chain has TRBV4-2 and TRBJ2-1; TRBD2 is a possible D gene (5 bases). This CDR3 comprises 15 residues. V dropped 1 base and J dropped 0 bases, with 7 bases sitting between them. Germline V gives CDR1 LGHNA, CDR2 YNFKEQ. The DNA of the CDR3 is TGTGCCAGCAGCCAAGCGGGGAGCTCCTACAATGAGCAGTTCTTC. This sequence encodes CASSQAGSSYNEQFF.

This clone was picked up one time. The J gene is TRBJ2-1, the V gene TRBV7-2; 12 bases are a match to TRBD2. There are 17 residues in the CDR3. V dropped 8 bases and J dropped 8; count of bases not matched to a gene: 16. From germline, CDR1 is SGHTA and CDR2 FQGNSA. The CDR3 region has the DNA TGTGCCAGCTTCAGGACTAGCGGGATGGTGGGGACCCATGAGCAGTTCTTC. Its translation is CASFRTSGMVGTHEQFF.

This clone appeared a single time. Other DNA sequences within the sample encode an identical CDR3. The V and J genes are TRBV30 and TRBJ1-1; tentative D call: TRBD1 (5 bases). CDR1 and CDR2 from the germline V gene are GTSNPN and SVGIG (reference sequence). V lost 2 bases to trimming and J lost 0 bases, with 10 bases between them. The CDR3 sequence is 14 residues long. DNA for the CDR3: TGTGCCTGGAGTTCGACAGCCATGAACACTGAAGCTTTCTTT. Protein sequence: CAWSSTAMNTEAFF.

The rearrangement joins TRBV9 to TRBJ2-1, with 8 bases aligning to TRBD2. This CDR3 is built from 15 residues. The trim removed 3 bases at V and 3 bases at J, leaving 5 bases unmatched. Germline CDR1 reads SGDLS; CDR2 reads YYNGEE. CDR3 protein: CASSASGSVYNEQFF. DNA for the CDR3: TGTGCCAGCAGCGCGAGCGGGAGTGTCTACAATGAGCAGTTCTTC.

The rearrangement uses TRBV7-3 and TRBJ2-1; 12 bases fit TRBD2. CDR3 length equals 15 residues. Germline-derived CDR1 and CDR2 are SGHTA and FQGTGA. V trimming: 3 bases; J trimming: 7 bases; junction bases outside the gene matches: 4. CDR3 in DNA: TGTGCCAGCAGCTTGACTAGCGGGAGTGGGAATGAGCAGTTCTTC. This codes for CASSLTSGSGNEQFF.

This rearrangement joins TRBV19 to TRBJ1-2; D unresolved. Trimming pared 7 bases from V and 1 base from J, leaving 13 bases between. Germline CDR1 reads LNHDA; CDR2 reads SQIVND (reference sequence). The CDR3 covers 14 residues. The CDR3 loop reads CASIRRTGNYGYTF. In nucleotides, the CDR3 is TGTGCCAGTATTCGGCGGACGGGTAACTATGGCTACACCTTC.

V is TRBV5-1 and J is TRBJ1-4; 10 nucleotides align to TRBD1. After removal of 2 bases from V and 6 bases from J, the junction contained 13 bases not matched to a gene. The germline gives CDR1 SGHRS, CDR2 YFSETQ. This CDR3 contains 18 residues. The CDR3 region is CASSLFPGQGRGDEKLFF. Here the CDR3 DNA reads TGCGCCAGCAGCTTATTTCCGGGACAGGGGAGAGGGGATGAAAAACTGTTTTTT.

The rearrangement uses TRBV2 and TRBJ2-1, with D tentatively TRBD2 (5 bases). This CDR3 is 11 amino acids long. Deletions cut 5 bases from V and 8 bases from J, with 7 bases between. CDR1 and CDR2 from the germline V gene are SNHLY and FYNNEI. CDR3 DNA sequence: TGTGCCAGCAGTAGCGGACATGAGCAGTTCTTC. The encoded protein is CASSSGHEQFF.

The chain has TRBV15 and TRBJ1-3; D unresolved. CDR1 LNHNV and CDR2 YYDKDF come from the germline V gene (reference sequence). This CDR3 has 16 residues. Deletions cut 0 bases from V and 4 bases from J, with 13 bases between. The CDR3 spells CATSRDIRGFGNTIYF. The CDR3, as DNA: TGTGCCACCAGCAGAGATATTCGCGGGTTCGGAAACACCATATATTTT.

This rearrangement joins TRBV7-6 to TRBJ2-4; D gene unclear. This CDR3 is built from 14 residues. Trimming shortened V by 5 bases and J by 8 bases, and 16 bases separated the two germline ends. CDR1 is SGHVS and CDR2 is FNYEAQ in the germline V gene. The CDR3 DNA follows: TGTGCCAGCAGCCGCACTCGCGGTGGTCACATTCAGTACTTC. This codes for CASSRTRGGHIQYF.

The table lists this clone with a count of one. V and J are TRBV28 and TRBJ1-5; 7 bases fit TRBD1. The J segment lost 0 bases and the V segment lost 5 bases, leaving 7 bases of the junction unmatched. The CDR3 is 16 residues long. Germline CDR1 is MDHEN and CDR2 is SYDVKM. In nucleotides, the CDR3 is TGTGCCAGCAGTCTCCTGACAGGGTATAGCAATCAGCCCCAGCATTTT. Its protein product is CASSLLTGYSNQPQHF.

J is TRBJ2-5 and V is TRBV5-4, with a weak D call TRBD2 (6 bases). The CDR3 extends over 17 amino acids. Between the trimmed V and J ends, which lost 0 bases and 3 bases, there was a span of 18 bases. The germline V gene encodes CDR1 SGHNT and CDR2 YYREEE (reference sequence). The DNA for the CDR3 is TGTGCCAGCAGCTTGGTACGTGCCTTTAGCGGAGAAGAGACCCAGTACTTC. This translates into CASSLVRAFSGEETQYF.

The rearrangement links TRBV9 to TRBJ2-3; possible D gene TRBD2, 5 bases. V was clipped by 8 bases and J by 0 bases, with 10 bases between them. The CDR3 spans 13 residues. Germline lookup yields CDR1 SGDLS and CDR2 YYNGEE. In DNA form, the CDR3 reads TGTGCCAGTACTAGTCCCAGCACAGATACGCAGTATTTT. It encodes CASTSPSTDTQYF.

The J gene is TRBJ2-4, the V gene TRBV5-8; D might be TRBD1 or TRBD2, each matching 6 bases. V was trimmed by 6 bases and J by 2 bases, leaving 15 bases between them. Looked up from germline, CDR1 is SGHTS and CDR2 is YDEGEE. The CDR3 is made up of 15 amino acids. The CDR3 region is CASTAEGGTKNIQYF. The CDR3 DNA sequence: TGTGCCAGCACCGCCGAGGGGGGCACCAAAAACATTCAGTACTTC.

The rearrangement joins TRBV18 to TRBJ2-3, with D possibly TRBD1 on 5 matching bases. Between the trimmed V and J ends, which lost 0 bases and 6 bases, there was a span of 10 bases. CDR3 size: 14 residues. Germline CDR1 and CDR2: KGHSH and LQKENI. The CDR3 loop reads CASSPPKTDDTQYF. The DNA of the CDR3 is TGTGCCAGCTCACCACCTAAGACAGATGATACGCAGTATTTT.

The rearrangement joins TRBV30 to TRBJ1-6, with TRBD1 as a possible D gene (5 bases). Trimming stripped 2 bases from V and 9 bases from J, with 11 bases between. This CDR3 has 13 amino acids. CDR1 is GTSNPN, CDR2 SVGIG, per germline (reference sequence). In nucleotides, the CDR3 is TGTGCCTGGAGTAGGACACTTAGTTCACCCCTCCACTTT. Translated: CAWSRTLSSPLHF.

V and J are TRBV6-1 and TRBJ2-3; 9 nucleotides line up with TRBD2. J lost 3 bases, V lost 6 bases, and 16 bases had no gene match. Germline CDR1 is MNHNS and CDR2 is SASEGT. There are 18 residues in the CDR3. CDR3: CASRELAGTSRGTDTQYF. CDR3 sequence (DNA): TGTGCCAGCAGAGAACTAGCGGGCACTAGTAGGGGGACAGATACGCAGTATTTT.

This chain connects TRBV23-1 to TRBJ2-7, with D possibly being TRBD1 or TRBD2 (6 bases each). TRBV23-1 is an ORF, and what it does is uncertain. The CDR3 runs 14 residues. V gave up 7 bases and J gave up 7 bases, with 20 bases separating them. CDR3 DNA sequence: TGCGCCAGCATTGAGTTCGGGGGCCCGGGGGAGCAGTACTTC. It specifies CASIEFGGPGEQYF.

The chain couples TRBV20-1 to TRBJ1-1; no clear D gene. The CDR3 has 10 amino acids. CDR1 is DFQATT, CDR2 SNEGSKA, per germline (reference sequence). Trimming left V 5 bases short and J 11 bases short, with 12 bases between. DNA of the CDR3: TGCAGTGCTCGAGGAGTAGGGGCTTTCTTT. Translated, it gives CSARGVGAFF.

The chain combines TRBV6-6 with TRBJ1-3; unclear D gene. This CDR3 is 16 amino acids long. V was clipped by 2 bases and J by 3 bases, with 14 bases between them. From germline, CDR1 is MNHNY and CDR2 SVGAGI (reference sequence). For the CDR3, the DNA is TGTGCCAGCAGTTACAGGATCGCCTCAAGTGGAAACACCATATATTTT. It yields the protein CASSYRIASSGNTIYF.

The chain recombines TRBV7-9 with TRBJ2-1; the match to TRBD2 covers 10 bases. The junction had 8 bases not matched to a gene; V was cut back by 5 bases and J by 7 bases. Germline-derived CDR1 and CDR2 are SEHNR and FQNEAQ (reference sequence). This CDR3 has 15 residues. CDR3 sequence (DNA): TGTGCCAGCAGCCGGACTAGCGGAGGGGGGAATGAGCAGTTCTTC. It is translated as CASSRTSGGGNEQFF.

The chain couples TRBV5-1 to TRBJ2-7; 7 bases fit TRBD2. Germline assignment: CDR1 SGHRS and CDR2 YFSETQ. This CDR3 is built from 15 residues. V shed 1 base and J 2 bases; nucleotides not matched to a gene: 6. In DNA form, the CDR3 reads TGCGCCAGCAGCTTGACGGGGGGAGGGCCCTACGAGCAGTACTTC. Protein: CASSLTGGGPYEQYF. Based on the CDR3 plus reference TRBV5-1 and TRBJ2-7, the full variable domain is KAGVTQTPRYLIKTRGQQVTLSCSPISGHRSVSWYQQTPGQGLQFLFEYFSETQRNKGNFPGRFSGRQFSNSRSEMNVSTLELGDSALYLCASSLTGGGPYEQYFGPGTRLTVT.

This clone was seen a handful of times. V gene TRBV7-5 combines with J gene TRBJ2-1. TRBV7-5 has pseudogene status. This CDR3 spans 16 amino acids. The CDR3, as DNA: TGTGCCAGAAGCACGTGGGACCCCCGGCTTGACAATGAGCAGTTCTTC. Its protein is CARSTWDPRLDNEQFF.

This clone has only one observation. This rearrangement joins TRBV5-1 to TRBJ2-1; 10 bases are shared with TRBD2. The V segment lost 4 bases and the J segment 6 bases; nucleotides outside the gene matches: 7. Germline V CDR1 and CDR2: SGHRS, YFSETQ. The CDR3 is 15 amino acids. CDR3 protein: CASSGTGTSANEQFF. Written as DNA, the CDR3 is TGCGCCAGCAGCGGGACCGGGACTAGCGCCAATGAGCAGTTCTTC.

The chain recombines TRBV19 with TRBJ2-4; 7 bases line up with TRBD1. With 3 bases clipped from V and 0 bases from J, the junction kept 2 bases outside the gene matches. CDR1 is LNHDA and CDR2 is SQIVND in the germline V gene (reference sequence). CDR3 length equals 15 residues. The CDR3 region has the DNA TGTGCCAGTAGTATGGGGACAGTAGCCAAAAACATTCAGTACTTC. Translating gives CASSMGTVAKNIQYF. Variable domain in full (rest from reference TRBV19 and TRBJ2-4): DGGITQSPKYLFRKEGQNVTLSCEQNLNHDAMYWYRQDPGQGLRLIYYSQIVNDFQKGDIAEGYSVSREKKESFPLTVTSAQKNPTAFYLCASSMGTVAKNIQYFGAGTRLSVL.

The CDR3 protein is CASGFDEQFF. The CDR3 coding sequence is TGTGCCAGTGGATTTGATGAGCAGTTCTTC. V is TRBV27 and J is TRBJ2-1, with D uncertain. Germline values: CDR1 MNHEY, CDR2 SMNVEV (reference sequence). V was shortened by 9 bases and J by 8 bases, with 8 bases between the two germline ends. This CDR3 comprises 10 residues.

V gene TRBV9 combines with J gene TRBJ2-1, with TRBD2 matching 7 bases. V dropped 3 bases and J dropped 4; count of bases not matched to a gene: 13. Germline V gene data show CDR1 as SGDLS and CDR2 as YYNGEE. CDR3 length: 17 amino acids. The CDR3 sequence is CASSGRGRADLYNEQFF. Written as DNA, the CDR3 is TGTGCCAGCAGCGGGAGAGGGAGGGCCGATCTATACAATGAGCAGTTCTTC.

As DNA, the CDR3 is TGTGCCAGTAGTATGACAGGGTGGGAAAACACCATATATTTT. As protein: CASSMTGWENTIYF. The chain recombines TRBV19 with TRBJ1-3, with 7 positions matching TRBD1. Germline CDR1 LNHDA, CDR2 SQIVND (reference sequence). With V trimmed by 3 bases and J by 6 bases, 5 bases remained unmatched. CDR3 length: 14 residues. Based on the CDR3 plus reference TRBV19 and TRBJ1-3, the full variable domain is DGGITQSPKYLFRKEGQNVTLSCEQNLNHDAMYWYRQDPGQGLRLIYYSQIVNDFQKGDIAEGYSVSREKKESFPLTVTSAQKNPTAFYLCASSMTGWENTIYFGEGSWLTVV.